These 9 T cell receptor beta chains share one sample of origin, sequenced in a study of human T cells and chemical hapten exposure. TCRdb passed the RACE reads through MiXCR, listing each CDR3 protein once. The table includes about 120,000 distinct CDR3 sequences, roughly 13% detected once. The time point was: patch test 1, 2 weeks after DPC sensitization. The sample's treatment: therapeutic diphenylcyclopropenone sensitization with weekly scalp DPC. The source was whole blood, collected in connection with sensitization to the hapten diphenylcyclopropenone (DPC). The receptors stem from a man in his late teens or twenties with alopecia areata. Some clones in this sample may be carry-over from other donors' samples.

This clonotype was seen repeatedly, ten times or more. The J gene is TRBJ2-1, the V gene TRBV29-1; 9 bases line up with TRBD1. CDR1 SQVTM and CDR2 ANQGSEA come from the germline V gene. The CDR3 extends over 15 amino acids. The V and J ends lost 6 bases and 0 bases, in that order; junction bases with no gene match: 6. CDR3 protein: CSVPTGGFSYNEQFF. CDR3 coding DNA: TGCAGCGTACCAACAGGGGGCTTCTCCTACAATGAGCAGTTCTTC.

This clonotype has a handful of counts. V gene TRBV24-1 combines with J gene TRBJ1-1; possibly TRBD1 for D (6 bases). V was pared by 4 bases and J by 9 bases, with 14 bases between. This CDR3 is 13 amino acids long. Germline V lookup: CDR1 KGHDR, CDR2 SFDVKD. DNA for the CDR3: TGTGCCACCAGTGACTGGGGGGGGCTCCAAGCTTTCTTT. This sequence encodes CATSDWGGLQAFF.

The gene calls are TRBV6-5 and TRBJ2-7, with 10 bases aligning to TRBD1. The CDR3 consists of 15 residues. Trimming took 2 bases from V and 4 from J; bases not matched to a gene: 5. From germline, CDR1 is MNHEY and CDR2 SVGAGI. In DNA form, the CDR3 reads TGTGCCAGCAGTTACCGCGACAGGGGGCATTACGAGCAGTACTTC. Translating gives CASSYRDRGHYEQYF.

This chain uses TRBV7-2 with TRBJ1-1; tentatively, D is TRBD1 (5 bases). V was clipped by 1 base and J by 3 bases, with 9 bases between them. Germline CDR1 SGHTA, CDR2 FQGNSA. The CDR3 has 14 residues. The CDR3 reads CASSLVGGDTEAFF. The CDR3 DNA sequence: TGTGCCAGCAGCTTAGTTGGAGGGGACACTGAAGCTTTCTTT.

This clonotype has a handful of counts. The V and J genes are TRBV7-9 and TRBJ2-7, with a possible D match to TRBD1 (6 bases). Trimming removed 2 bases from V and 0 bases from J, with 14 bases in between. The CDR3 consists of 16 residues. Germline assignment: CDR1 SEHNR and CDR2 FQNEAQ (reference sequence). The CDR3 loop is CASSLSSGQLSYEQYF. The CDR3 nucleotides are TGTGCCAGCAGCTTATCGTCAGGACAGCTCTCCTACGAGCAGTACTTC.

The chain employs TRBV2 and TRBJ2-1; 7 bases are a match to TRBD2. The CDR3 is 13 residues long. CDR1 and CDR2 (germline): SNHLY, FYNNEI. The CDR3 spells CVSKLGGNNEQFF. The CDR3 bases are TGTGTCAGTAAATTGGGGGGGAACAATGAGCAGTTCTTC.

The gene calls are TRBV28 and TRBJ1-1, with D uncertain. The CDR3 runs to 12 residues. V lost 2 bases and J 10 bases, leaving 11 bases between the germline ends. Per germline, CDR1 MDHEN and CDR2 SYDVKM. The CDR3 bases are TGTGCCAGCAGTTTACCCCAGATCGCAGCTTTCTTT. This translates into CASSLPQIAAFF.

There are many counts of this clonotype. The rearrangement joins TRBV7-9 to TRBJ2-1; 8 bases are a match to TRBD1. Trimming took 5 bases from V and 1 from J; bases not matched to a gene: 7. The germline CDR1 and CDR2 sequences are SEHNR and FQNEAQ (reference sequence). The CDR3 extends over 16 amino acids. As DNA, the CDR3 is TGTGCCAGCAGCCTCCCCACAGGGGGGTCCTACAATGAGCAGTTCTTC. It yields the protein CASSLPTGGSYNEQFF.

This clonotype was counted a few times. The chain links TRBV12-3 or TRBV12-4 to TRBJ2-5, with TRBD2 matching over 13 bases. Germline trimming cut 4 bases from V and 2 bases from J; bases unmatched to any gene: 10. The CDR3 consists of 18 residues. CDR3 in amino acids: CASSSRWTSGGLQETQYF. The CDR3 region has the DNA TGTGCCAGCAGTTCCCGGTGGACTAGCGGGGGTCTACAAGAGACCCAGTACTTC.